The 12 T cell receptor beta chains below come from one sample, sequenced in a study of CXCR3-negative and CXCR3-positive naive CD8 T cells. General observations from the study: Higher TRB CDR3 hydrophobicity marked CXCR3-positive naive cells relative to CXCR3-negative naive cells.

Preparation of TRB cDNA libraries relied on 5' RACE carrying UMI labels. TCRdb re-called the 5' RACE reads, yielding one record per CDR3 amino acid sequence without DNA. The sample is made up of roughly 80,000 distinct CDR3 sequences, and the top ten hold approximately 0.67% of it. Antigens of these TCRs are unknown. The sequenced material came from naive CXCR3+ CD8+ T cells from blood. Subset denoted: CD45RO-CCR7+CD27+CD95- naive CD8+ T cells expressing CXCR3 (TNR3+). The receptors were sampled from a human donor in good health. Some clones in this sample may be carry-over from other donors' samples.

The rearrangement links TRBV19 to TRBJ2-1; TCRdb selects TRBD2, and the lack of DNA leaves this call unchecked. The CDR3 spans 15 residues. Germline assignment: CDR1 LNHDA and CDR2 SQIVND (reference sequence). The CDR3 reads CAVSGLATIYNEQFF. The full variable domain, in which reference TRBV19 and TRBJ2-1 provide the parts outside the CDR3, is DGGITQSPKYLFRKEGQNVTLSCEQNLNHDAMYWYRQDPGQGLRLIYYSQIVNDFQKGDIAEGYSVSREKKESFPLTVTSAQKNPTAFYLCAVSGLATIYNEQFFGPGTRLTVL.

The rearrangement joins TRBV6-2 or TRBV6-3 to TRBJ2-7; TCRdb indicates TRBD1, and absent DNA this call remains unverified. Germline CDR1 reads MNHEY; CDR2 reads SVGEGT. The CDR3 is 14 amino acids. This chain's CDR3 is CASTLDGGPYEQYF.

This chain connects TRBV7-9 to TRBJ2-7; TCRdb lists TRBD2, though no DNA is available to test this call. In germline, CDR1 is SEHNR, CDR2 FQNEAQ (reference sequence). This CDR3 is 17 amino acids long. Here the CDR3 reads CASSLDGGSRSGNEQYF.

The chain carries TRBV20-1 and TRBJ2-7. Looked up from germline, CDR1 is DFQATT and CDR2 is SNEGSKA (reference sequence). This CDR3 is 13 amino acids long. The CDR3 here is CSARGKGSYEQYF.

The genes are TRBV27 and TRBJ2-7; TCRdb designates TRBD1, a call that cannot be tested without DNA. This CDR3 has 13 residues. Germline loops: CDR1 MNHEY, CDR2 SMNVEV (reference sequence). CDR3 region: CASTATGVYEQYF.

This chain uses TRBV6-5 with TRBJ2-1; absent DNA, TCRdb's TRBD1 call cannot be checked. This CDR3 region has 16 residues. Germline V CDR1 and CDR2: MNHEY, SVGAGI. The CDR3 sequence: CASSYTSGVWGNEQFF.

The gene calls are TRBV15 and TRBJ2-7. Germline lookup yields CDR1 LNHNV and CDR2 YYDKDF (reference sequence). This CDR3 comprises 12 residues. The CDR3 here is CATSLDHYEQYF. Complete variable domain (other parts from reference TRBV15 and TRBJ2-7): DAMVIQNPRYQVTQFGKPVTLSCSQTLNHNVMYWYQQKSSQAPKLLFHYYDKDFNNEADTPDNFQSRRPNTSFCFLDIRSPGLGDTAMYLCATSLDHYEQYFGPGTRLTVT.

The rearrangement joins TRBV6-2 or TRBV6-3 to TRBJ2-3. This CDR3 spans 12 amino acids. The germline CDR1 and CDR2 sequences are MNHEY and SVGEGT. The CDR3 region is CASDLGRDTQYF.

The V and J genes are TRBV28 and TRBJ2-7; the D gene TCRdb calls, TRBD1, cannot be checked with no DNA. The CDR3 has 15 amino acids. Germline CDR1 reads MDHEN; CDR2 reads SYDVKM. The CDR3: CASSPLTGGTYEQYF.

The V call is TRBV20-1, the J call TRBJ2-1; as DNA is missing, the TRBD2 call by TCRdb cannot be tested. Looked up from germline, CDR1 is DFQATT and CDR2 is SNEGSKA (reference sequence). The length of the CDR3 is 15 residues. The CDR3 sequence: CSASPTLDTYNEQFF.

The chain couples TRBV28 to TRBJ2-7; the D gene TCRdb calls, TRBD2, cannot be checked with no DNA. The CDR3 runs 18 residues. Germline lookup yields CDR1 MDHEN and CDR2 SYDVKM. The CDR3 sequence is CASSSGLAGGFFSYEQYF.

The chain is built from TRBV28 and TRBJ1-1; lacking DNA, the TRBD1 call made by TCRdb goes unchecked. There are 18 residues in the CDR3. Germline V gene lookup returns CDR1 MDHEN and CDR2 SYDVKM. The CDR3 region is CASSLLQRDREPNTEAFF. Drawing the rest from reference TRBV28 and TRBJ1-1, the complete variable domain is DVKVTQSSRYLVKRTGEKVFLECVQDMDHENMFWYRQDPGLGLRLIYFSYDVKMKEKGDIPEGYSVSREKKERFSLILESASTNQTSMYLCASSLLQRDREPNTEAFFGQGTRLTVV.